This T cell receptor (beta chain) comes out of a study of T-cell memory formation after mild COVID-19. V was cut by 1 base and J by 5 bases, with 17 bases left in between. This CDR3 contains 16 residues. Germline lookup yields CDR1 LGHDT and CDR2 YNNKEL (reference sequence). TCRdb itself ran the 5' RACE reads through MiXCR, one entry per CDR3 protein. The repertoire holds roughly 310,000 distinct CDR3 sequences, with around 15% as singletons. The chain combines TRBV3-1 with TRBJ1-2; TRBD1 might be the D (6 bases). The specimen sequenced was PBMCs or a T cell subset sorted from them (not recorded which). This sequence was found in a man between 18 and 35 years old who had mild COVID-19 (a few samples of this study predate the infection). Cell type and time point are not known. This CDR3 is CASSQVEGGVKYGYTF. The CDR3 bases are TGTGCCAGCAGCCAAGTGGAGGGGGGAGTGAAGTATGGCTACACCTTC. Drawing the rest from reference TRBV3-1 and TRBJ1-2, the complete variable domain is DTAVSQTPKYLVTQMGNDKSIKCEQNLGHDTMYWYKQDSKKFLKIMFSYNNKELIINETVPNRFSPKSPDKAHLNLHINSLELGDSAVYFCASSQVEGGVKYGYTFGSGTRLTVV.